This passage covers 3 T cell receptor beta chains from one sample sequenced in a study of T-cell memory formation after mild COVID-19 (dated by TCRdb to about 2021). Receptors were amplified or captured by 5' RACE. Sequencing was performed on an Illumina NovaSeq 6000. Through fastp at Q25 and MiXCR, TCRdb rebuilt clones from the public reads, retaining in-frame beta chains. Under each unique CDR3 protein, matching rows form one entry showing the most common genes and DNA. This sample lists 150,000 to 200,000 distinct CDR3 sequences; about a fifth were detected once. Roughly 24% of the sample belongs to the ten largest clones. The sequencing input was PBMCs or a T cell subset sorted from them (not recorded which). Source of these receptors: an adult woman who had mild COVID-19 (a few samples of this study predate the infection). The sample titles of this study are shuffled in the database, so cell type and time point are left out; the donor was told from shared clones.

The chain carries TRBV20-1 and TRBJ1-1; weak D call: TRBD1 (6 bases). Germline CDR1 DFQATT, CDR2 SNEGSKA (reference sequence). The CDR3 consists of 16 residues. V lost 4 bases to trimming and J lost 5 bases, with 23 bases between them. Here the CDR3 reads CSATSDRLISGTEAFF. CDR3 in DNA: TGCAGTGCTACCTCCGACAGGTTGATATCGGGTACTGAAGCTTTCTTT.

This clonotype was counted ten times or more. The rearrangement joins TRBV27 to TRBJ2-7, with D perhaps matching TRBD1 (5 bases). The CDR3 is 12 amino acids. Germline V gives CDR1 MNHEY, CDR2 SMNVEV (reference sequence). V lost 5 bases and J lost 4, with 9 bases in between. CDR3 DNA sequence: TGTGCCAGCAGTCCTCAGGGATACGAGCAGTACTTC. This gives the protein CASSPQGYEQYF.

This clonotype was seen more than once but under ten times. V usage is TRBV3-1 and J usage is TRBJ2-7, with D possibly matching TRBD2 (5 bases). The germline CDR1 and CDR2 sequences are LGHDT and YNNKEL (reference sequence). This CDR3 is 17 amino acids long. Trimming removed 0 bases at V and 0 bases at J, with 15 bases between. The CDR3 DNA sequence: TGTGCCAGCAGCCAAGATGTTTCGAGGGCCCGCTCCTACGAGCAGTACTTC. Its translation is CASSQDVSRARSYEQYF.